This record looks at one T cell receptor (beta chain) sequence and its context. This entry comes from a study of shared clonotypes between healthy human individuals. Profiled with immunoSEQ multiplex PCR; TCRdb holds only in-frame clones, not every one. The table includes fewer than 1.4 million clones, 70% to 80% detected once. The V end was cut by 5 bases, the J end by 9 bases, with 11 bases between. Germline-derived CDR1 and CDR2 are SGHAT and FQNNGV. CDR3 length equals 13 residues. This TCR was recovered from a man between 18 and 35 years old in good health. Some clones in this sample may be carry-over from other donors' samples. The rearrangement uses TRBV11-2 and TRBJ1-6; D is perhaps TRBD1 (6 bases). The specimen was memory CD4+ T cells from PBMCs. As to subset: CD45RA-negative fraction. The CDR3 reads CASSATGFSPLHF. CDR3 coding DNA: TGTGCCAGCAGCGCTACAGGGTTTTCACCCCTCCACTTT.